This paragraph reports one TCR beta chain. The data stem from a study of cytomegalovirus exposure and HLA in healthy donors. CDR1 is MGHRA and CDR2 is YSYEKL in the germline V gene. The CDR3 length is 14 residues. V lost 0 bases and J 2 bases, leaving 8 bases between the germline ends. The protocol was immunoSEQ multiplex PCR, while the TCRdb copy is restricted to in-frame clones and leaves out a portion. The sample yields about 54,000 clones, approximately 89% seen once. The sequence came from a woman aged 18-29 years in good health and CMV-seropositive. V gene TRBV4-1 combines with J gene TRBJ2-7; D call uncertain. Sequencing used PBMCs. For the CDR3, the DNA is TGCGCCAGCAGCCAAGATCAATCAACCTACGAGCAGTACTTC. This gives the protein CASSQDQSTYEQYF.